A selection of T cell receptor beta chains follows, all from one sample in a study of graft-versus-host responses after intestinal transplantation. These receptors are not linked to any known antigen. Using immunoSEQ multiplex PCR, the repertoire was profiled, and TCRdb retains in-frame clones only, with some absent. The sample includes 80,000 to 100,000 clones, around 90% of them seen just once. This specimen consisted of unstimulated CD4+ T cells sorted from spleen or lymph node cells, obtained before intestinal transplant. The receptors stem from a human donor who received an intestinal transplant. CDR3s include the opening cysteine and the closing phenylalanine or tryptophan. The D gene is left open where the match is weak. Size values are once, few and many counts, or a class for expanded clones, and some rows have none.

V gene: TRBV4-1; J gene: TRBJ2-5; clone size: once; D gene: NA; CDR3 protein: CASSQATGLIETQYF; CDR3 DNA: TGCGCCAGCAGCCAAGCGACAGGACTCATCGAGACCCAGTACTTC
V gene: TRBV28; J gene: TRBJ2-7; clone size: NA; D gene: TRBD1; CDR3 protein: CASSLSPGTASYEQYF; CDR3 DNA: TGTGCCAGCAGTTTGAGTCCCGGGACAGCCTCCTACGAGCAGTACTTC
V gene: TRBV19; J gene: TRBJ1-4; clone size: NA; D gene: NA; CDR3 protein: CASSSRLTRNEKLFF; CDR3 DNA: TGTGCCAGTAGTTCCCGACTTACACGTAATGAAAAACTGTTTTTT
V gene: TRBV2; J gene: TRBJ1-6; clone size: NA; D gene: NA; CDR3 protein: CASRNINNSPLHF; CDR3 DNA: TGTGCCAGCCGAAACATAAATAATTCACCCCTCCACTTT
V gene: TRBV2; J gene: TRBJ2-7; clone size: few; D gene: NA; CDR3 protein: CASNFGYSYEQYF; CDR3 DNA: TGTGCCAGCAATTTCGGGTACTCCTACGAGCAGTACTTC
V gene: TRBV6-6; J gene: TRBJ2-5; clone size: few; D gene: TRBD2; CDR3 protein: CASSRAGAASETQYF; CDR3 DNA: TGTGCCAGCAGTCGGGCGGGAGCCGCGTCAGAGACCCAGTACTTC
V gene: TRBV6-1; J gene: TRBJ1-1; clone size: NA; D gene: NA; CDR3 protein: CASSEVRGTEAFF; CDR3 DNA: TGTGCCAGCAGTGAAGTTCGGGGAACTGAAGCTTTCTTT
V gene: TRBV7-9; J gene: TRBJ2-1; clone size: NA; D gene: TRBD1; CDR3 protein: CASSLDGTGVGEQFF; CDR3 DNA: TGTGCCAGCAGCTTAGACGGGACAGGCGTAGGTGAGCAGTTCTTC
V gene: TRBV28; J gene: TRBJ1-1; clone size: NA; D gene: TRBD1; CDR3 protein: CASSLSGRGQSEAFF; CDR3 DNA: TGCGCCAGCAGTTTATCGGGCAGGGGGCAATCTGAAGCTTTCTTT
V gene: TRBV2; J gene: TRBJ2-2; clone size: NA; D gene: NA; CDR3 protein: CASQRGNGELFF; CDR3 DNA: TGTGCCAGCCAACGGGGGAACGGGGAGCTGTTTTTT
V gene: TRBV5-1; J gene: TRBJ2-3; clone size: NA; D gene: TRBD2; CDR3 protein: CASSLALVAGGNTQYF; CDR3 DNA: TGCGCCAGCAGCTTGGCCTTGGTAGCGGGAGGGAATACGCAGTATTTT
V gene: TRBV5-1; J gene: TRBJ1-3; clone size: NA; D gene: TRBD1; CDR3 protein: CASSLGGTASGNTIYF; CDR3 DNA: TGCGCCAGCAGCTTGGGCGGGACAGCCTCTGGAAACACCATATATTTT
V gene: TRBV10-3; J gene: TRBJ2-1; clone size: NA; D gene: TRBD2; CDR3 protein: CAISGTSAHNEQFF; CDR3 DNA: TGTGCCATCAGTGGGACTAGCGCGCACAATGAGCAGTTCTTC
V gene: TRBV18; J gene: TRBJ1-1; clone size: NA; D gene: NA; CDR3 protein: CASSPLGGMNTEAFF; CDR3 DNA: TGTGCCAGCTCACCCCTGGGAGGGATGAACACTGAAGCTTTCTTT
V gene: TRBV2; J gene: TRBJ2-7; clone size: NA; D gene: TRBD2; CDR3 protein: CASVGGSAYEQYF; CDR3 DNA: TGTGCCAGCGTCGGGGGGAGTGCCTACGAGCAGTACTTC
V gene: TRBV11-1; J gene: TRBJ1-2; clone size: NA; D gene: TRBD1; CDR3 protein: CASSYDRGPNYGYTF; CDR3 DNA: TGTGCCAGCAGCTACGACAGGGGGCCTAACTATGGCTACACCTTC
V gene: TRBV30; J gene: TRBJ2-3; clone size: NA; D gene: NA; CDR3 protein: CAWSVGRVVYADTQYF; CDR3 DNA: TGTGCCTGGAGTGTAGGCAGGGTTGTTTATGCAGATACGCAGTATTTT
V gene: TRBV5-1; J gene: TRBJ2-3; clone size: NA; D gene: TRBD1; CDR3 protein: CASRAGTGGDTQYF; CDR3 DNA: TGCGCCAGCAGGGCCGGGACAGGGGGAGATACGCAGTATTTT
V gene: TRBV30; J gene: TRBJ2-4; clone size: NA; D gene: NA; CDR3 protein: CAWSMALRRQNIQYF; CDR3 DNA: TGTGCCTGGAGTATGGCACTGAGGAGACAAAACATTCAGTACTTC
V gene: TRBV11-2; J gene: TRBJ2-3; clone size: NA; D gene: TRBD2; CDR3 protein: CASSISGGRADTQYF; CDR3 DNA: TGTGCCAGCAGCATTAGCGGGGGTCGGGCAGATACGCAGTATTTT
V gene: TRBV2; J gene: TRBJ1-1; clone size: few; D gene: NA; CDR3 protein: CASSGQGLMNTEAFF; CDR3 DNA: TGTGCCAGCAGTGGGCAGGGATTGATGAACACTGAAGCTTTCTTT
V gene: TRBV5-6; J gene: TRBJ2-7; clone size: NA; D gene: TRBD1; CDR3 protein: CASSFRGLSGLSEQYF; CDR3 DNA: TGTGCCAGCAGCTTCAGGGGGCTCAGCGGTTTAAGCGAGCAGTACTTC
V gene: TRBV5-6; J gene: TRBJ1-5; clone size: few; D gene: TRBD1; CDR3 protein: CASSLGGTAYNQPQHF; CDR3 DNA: TGTGCCAGCAGCTTGGGCGGGACAGCTTACAATCAGCCCCAGCATTTT